These 15 T cell receptor beta chains came from one sample sequenced in a study of cytomegalovirus exposure and HLA in healthy donors. PCR primers comprised 60 Vbeta and 13 Jbeta primers. Using immunoSEQ multiplex PCR, the repertoire was profiled, and TCRdb retains in-frame clones only, with some absent. The profile shows approximately 150,000 clones, approximately 78% of them singletons. The sample consisted of PBMCs. These TCRs come from a woman aged 45-65 years in good health and CMV-seropositive.

The rearrangement links TRBV7-3 to TRBJ2-1, with D perhaps TRBD2 (5 bases). Germline-derived CDR1 and CDR2 are SGHTA and FQGTGA. The CDR3 covers 13 residues. Trimming took off 5 bases at V and 0 bases at J, with 5 bases between the two ends. CDR3 nucleotides: TGTGCCAGCAGCGCGGGCTCCTACAATGAGCAGTTCTTC. Its protein is CASSAGSYNEQFF.

This chain uses TRBV9 with TRBJ1-1; TRBD1 might be the D (6 bases). In germline, CDR1 is SGDLS, CDR2 YYNGEE. The length of the CDR3 is 18 residues. The ends were cut back, 4 bases at V and 4 bases at J, with 26 bases in the middle. The CDR3 nucleotides are TGTGCCAGCAGCCGCCGCTGGGGGGGGCGCGAGGTAGGCACTGAAGCTTTCTTT. It translates to CASSRRWGGREVGTEAFF.

The chain joins TRBV6-6 to TRBJ1-6; no clear D. Trimming stripped 7 bases from V and 8 bases from J, with 18 bases between. Germline CDR1 is MNHNY and CDR2 is SVGAGI (reference sequence). This CDR3 region has 15 residues. The CDR3 DNA sequence: TGTGCCAGCACCTACAAGCCACCCGAGGATTCACCCCTCCACTTT. Residues: CASTYKPPEDSPLHF.

V usage is TRBV5-1 and J usage is TRBJ1-2, with TRBD1 as a possible D gene (6 bases). V lost 0 bases to trimming and J lost 7 bases, with 10 bases between them. The CDR3 spans 13 residues. Germline V CDR1 and CDR2: SGHRS, YFSETQ. The CDR3 sequence is CASSLETGIGYTF. The CDR3 nucleotides read TGCGCCAGCAGCTTGGAAACAGGGATTGGCTACACCTTC. Full variable domain (outside the CDR3, taken from reference TRBV5-1 and TRBJ1-2): KAGVTQTPRYLIKTRGQQVTLSCSPISGHRSVSWYQQTPGQGLQFLFEYFSETQRNKGNFPGRFSGRQFSNSRSEMNVSTLELGDSALYLCASSLETGIGYTFGSGTRLTVV.

In this sample, this clone turned up once. The rearrangement joins TRBV30 to TRBJ1-2; D is perhaps TRBD1 (6 bases). The CDR3 is 14 residues long. Germline values: CDR1 GTSNPN, CDR2 SVGIG (reference sequence). Trimming pared 0 bases from V and 7 bases from J, leaving 15 bases between. The CDR3 bases are TGTGCCTGGAGTGTACATTCCAGGGGTGTTGGCTACACCTTC. Its translation is CAWSVHSRGVGYTF.

The chain's CDR3 is CASSIDLGQYEQYF. The CDR3 DNA reads TGTGCCAGTAGTATAGATCTCGGACAGTACGAGCAGTACTTC. The V gene is TRBV19, the J gene TRBJ2-7, with D tentatively TRBD1 (6 bases). The CDR3 runs 14 residues. V was clipped by 0 bases and J by 4 bases, with 10 bases between them. Per germline, CDR1 LNHDA and CDR2 SQIVND (reference sequence).

The chain employs TRBV5-1 and TRBJ1-2, with 10 bases fitting TRBD1. This CDR3 comprises 14 residues. Trimming at V came to 4 bases and at J to 8 bases, leaving 8 bases not matched to a gene. Looked up from germline, CDR1 is SGHRS and CDR2 is YFSETQ. This CDR3 is CASSPPGQGNGYTF. The DNA for the CDR3 is TGCGCCAGCAGCCCACCGGGACAGGGGAACGGCTACACCTTC. Using reference TRBV5-1 and TRBJ1-2 for the parts outside the CDR3, the full variable domain is KAGVTQTPRYLIKTRGQQVTLSCSPISGHRSVSWYQQTPGQGLQFLFEYFSETQRNKGNFPGRFSGRQFSNSRSEMNVSTLELGDSALYLCASSPPGQGNGYTFGSGTRLTVV.

This sequence joins TRBV7-6 and TRBJ2-2, with 13 bases identical to TRBD2. With 5 bases clipped from V and 6 bases from J, the junction kept 3 bases outside the gene matches. Germline V gene sequence: CDR1 SGHVS, CDR2 FNYEAQ. CDR3 length equals 15 residues. CDR3 loop: CASSPGLAGAGELFF. In DNA form, the CDR3 reads TGTGCCAGCAGCCCTGGACTAGCGGGGGCCGGGGAGCTGTTTTTT.

Comments on this clone: One end of the junction varies from germline; a read error may be responsible. Other DNA variants within this sample encode the same CDR3. The V gene is TRBV5-1, the J gene TRBJ2-2; the match to TRBD2 covers 11 bases. This CDR3 is 16 amino acids long. Germline CDR1 and CDR2: SGHRS and YFSETQ. CDR3 DNA sequence: TGCGCCAGCACGAGTAGCGGGGGGGCGAACACCGGGGAGTTGTTTTTT. It specifies CASTSSGGANTGELFF.

The rearrangement links TRBV6-9 to TRBJ2-5; 11 bases map to TRBD2. The J segment lost 2 bases and the V segment lost 11 bases, leaving 16 bases of the junction unmatched. The V gene's germline CDR1 is MNHGY and CDR2 SVAAGI. The CDR3 has 17 amino acids. The DNA for the CDR3 is TGTGCCTGGCGGGGGGCTAGCGGGGGGTTTTGGCAAGAGACCCAGTACTTC. As protein: CAWRGASGGFWQETQYF.

The genes are TRBV30 and TRBJ2-7; D is uncertain. Germline CDR1 and CDR2: GTSNPN and SVGIG (reference sequence). Trimming removed 2 bases from V and 3 bases from J, with 14 bases in between. The CDR3 runs to 14 residues. The CDR3 DNA reads TGTGCCTGGAGTTCTTCTAAAGATTTCTACGAGCAGTACTTC. Amino acid sequence: CAWSSSKDFYEQYF.

The chain carries TRBV12-5 and TRBJ1-5; D is unresolved. V was shortened by 0 bases and J by 7 bases, with 7 bases between the two germline ends. Germline V lookup: CDR1 LGHNT, CDR2 FRNRAP. The CDR3 runs 13 residues. CDR3 protein: CASGLVSFQPQHF. DNA for the CDR3: TGTGCTAGTGGTTTGGTTAGCTTCCAGCCCCAGCATTTT. The complete variable domain, with remaining parts taken from reference TRBV12-5 and TRBJ1-5, reads DARVTQTPRHKVTEMGQEVTMRCQPILGHNTVFWYRQTMMQGLELLAYFRNRAPLDDSGMPKDRFSAEMPDATLATLKIQPSEPRDSAVYFCASGLVSFQPQHFGDGTRLSIL.

The chain has TRBV5-1 and TRBJ2-5; D is uncertain. The J call may be wrong; the DNA end is better matched by TRBJ2-7. This CDR3 comprises 11 residues. CDR1 is SGHRS, CDR2 YFSETQ, per germline. CDR3 residues: CASSFEYEQYF. CDR3 in DNA: TGCGCCAGCAGCTTCGAGTACGAGCAGTACTTC.

The V gene is TRBV27, the J gene TRBJ2-7; 12 nucleotides match TRBD2. CDR3 size: 15 residues. Germline-derived CDR1 and CDR2 are MNHEY and SMNVEV (reference sequence). V lost 6 bases and J lost 4; bases outside the gene matches: 7. As DNA, the CDR3 is TGTGCCAGCAGCAGACTAGCGGGGGCCTTGTACGAGCAGTACTTC. It yields the protein CASSRLAGALYEQYF.

V and J are TRBV4-1 and TRBJ2-3; D is perhaps TRBD2 (5 bases). The CDR3 has 16 amino acids. Germline values: CDR1 MGHRA, CDR2 YSYEKL. V gave up 1 base and J gave up 3 bases, with 14 bases separating them. DNA of the CDR3: TGCGCCAGCAGCCAAGCCCGAGGGATGTCGACAGATACGCAGTATTTT. This translates into CASSQARGMSTDTQYF.